These 10 T cell receptor beta chains were all obtained from the same sample, sequenced in a study of radiotherapy plus CTLA-4 blockade in lung cancer. The assay was immunoSEQ multiplex PCR, and TCRdb's table has in-frame clones only and misses some. The sample has some 110,000 clones, 85% to 90% seen once; the top ten hold just under 7%. The material was peripheral blood, obtained from a patient treated with radiotherapy plus ipilimumab. Source of these receptors: a human donor with non-small cell lung cancer that progressed on radiotherapy plus ipilimumab.

The rearrangement joins TRBV6-1 to TRBJ2-3; 8 bases line up with TRBD2. In germline, CDR1 is MNHNS, CDR2 SASEGT. This CDR3 has 15 amino acids. After removal of 6 bases from V and 0 bases from J, the junction contained 5 bases not matched to a gene. The CDR3 spells CASRPLAGSTDTQYF. The CDR3 nucleotides are TGTGCCAGCAGACCATTAGCGGGAAGCACAGATACGCAGTATTTT.

Remarks on this clone: Mismatch with germline at one junction end may stem from a read error. The chain couples TRBV18 to TRBJ2-1, with D possibly being TRBD2 (6 bases). Per the germline V gene, CDR1 is KGHSH and CDR2 is LQKENI. The CDR3 is 16 residues long. CDR3 amino acids: CASSPRGASSYNEQFF. CDR3 bases: TGTGCCAGCTCCCCACGCGGGGCTAGCTCCTACAATGAGCAGTTCTTC.

The V call is TRBV1, the J call TRBJ1-1; the table names TRBD1, a call not compared with the DNA. TRBV1 is given as a pseudogene. The CDR3 contains 14 residues. The CDR3 reads CTSRYRGTYTEAFF. The CDR3 nucleotides are TGCACCAGCAGATACAGGGGAACTTACACTGAAGCTTTCTTT.

The chain joins TRBV5-8 to TRBJ2-7; possible D gene TRBD2, 7 bases. CDR1 SGHTS and CDR2 YDEGEE come from the germline V gene. V lost 4 bases, J lost 0 bases, and 11 bases lay in between. This CDR3 has 14 residues. CDR3 sequence (DNA): TGTGCCAGCAGCCCGGGGGGCCGCTCCTACGAGCAGTACTTC. Translated: CASSPGGRSYEQYF.

On this clone itself: Distinct nucleotide sequences in the sample also encode this CDR3. The rearrangement uses TRBV15 and TRBJ2-5; perhaps TRBD1 as D (5 bases). V was shortened by 0 bases and J by 1 base, with 6 bases between the two germline ends. The V gene's germline CDR1 is LNHNV and CDR2 YYDKDF (reference sequence). This CDR3 comprises 14 residues. CDR3 nucleotide sequence: TGTGCCACCAGCAGAGACAGGGCCCAAGAGACCCAGTACTTC. This sequence encodes CATSRDRAQETQYF.

On this clone itself: An end of the junction does not agree with germline; a read error may underlie this. The V call is TRBV7-9, the J call TRBJ2-5; TRBD2 aligns across 9 bases. CDR3 size: 14 residues. Per the germline V gene, CDR1 is SEHNR and CDR2 is FQNEAQ (reference sequence). CDR3 sequence: CASSLASGSETQYF. The CDR3 DNA is TGTGCCAGCAGCTTAGCTAGCGGGAGTGAGACCCAATACTTC.

This sequence joins TRBV2 and TRBJ1-1; D gene ambiguous. The CDR3 has 15 amino acids. Germline-derived CDR1 and CDR2 are SNHLY and FYNNEI. Between the trimmed V and J ends, which lost 4 bases and 1 base, there was a span of 13 bases. CDR3 protein: CASSVSGMGNTEAFF. In DNA, the CDR3 is TGTGCCAGCAGTGTTTCGGGGATGGGGAACACTGAAGCTTTCTTT.

This clone showed up just once. The chain joins TRBV11-1 to TRBJ2-7; 10 nucleotides agree with TRBD2. With 3 bases clipped from V and 4 bases from J, the junction kept 3 bases outside the gene matches. The germline V gene has CDR1 SGHAT and CDR2 FQDESV (reference sequence). This CDR3 is built from 14 residues. CDR3 region: CASSLASGRYEQYF. In DNA form, the CDR3 reads TGTGCCAGCAGCTTGGCTAGCGGGAGATACGAGCAGTACTTC.

CDR3 region: CASSFVGQAGNTIYF. DNA of the CDR3: TGTGCCAGCAGTTTCGTGGGACAGGCAGGAAACACCATATATTTT. This chain links TRBV6-5 with TRBJ1-3, with 8 nucleotides matching TRBD1. CDR1 is MNHEY and CDR2 is SVGAGI in the germline V gene. The CDR3 loop spans 15 amino acids. V lost 4 bases, J lost 4 bases, and 6 bases stayed unmatched.

This clone was recorded only once. The chain is built from TRBV4-1 and TRBJ1-4; tentatively, D is TRBD1 (6 bases). The germline CDR1 and CDR2 sequences are MGHRA and YSYEKL. V was trimmed by 4 bases and J by 8 bases, leaving 14 bases between them. The CDR3 consists of 14 residues. CDR3 in amino acids: CASSRVGQLEKLFF. CDR3 coding DNA: TGCGCCAGCAGCCGAGTCGGACAGTTAGAAAAACTGTTTTTT.